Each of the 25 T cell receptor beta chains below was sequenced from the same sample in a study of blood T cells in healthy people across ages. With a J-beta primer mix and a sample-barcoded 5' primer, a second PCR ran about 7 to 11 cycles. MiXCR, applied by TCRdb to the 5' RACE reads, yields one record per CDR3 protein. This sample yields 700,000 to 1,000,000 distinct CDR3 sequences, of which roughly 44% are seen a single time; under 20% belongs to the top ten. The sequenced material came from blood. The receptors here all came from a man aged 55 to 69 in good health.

For the CDR3, the DNA is TGTGCCAGCAGCCAAGAGGGTAGGGGTAACTATGGCTACACCTTC. Protein: CASSQEGRGNYGYTF. The rearrangement links TRBV3-1 to TRBJ1-2; a weak D match, TRBD1 (5 bases). The germline V gene encodes CDR1 LGHDT and CDR2 YNNKEL (reference sequence). This CDR3 contains 15 residues. The V gene lost 0 bases and the J gene lost 1 base, with 9 bases spanning the gap. Together with reference TRBV3-1 and TRBJ1-2, the CDR3 gives the full variable domain: DTAVSQTPKYLVTQMGNDKSIKCEQNLGHDTMYWYKQDSKKFLKIMFSYNNKELIINETVPNRFSPKSPDKAHLNLHINSLELGDSAVYFCASSQEGRGNYGYTFGSGTRLTVV.

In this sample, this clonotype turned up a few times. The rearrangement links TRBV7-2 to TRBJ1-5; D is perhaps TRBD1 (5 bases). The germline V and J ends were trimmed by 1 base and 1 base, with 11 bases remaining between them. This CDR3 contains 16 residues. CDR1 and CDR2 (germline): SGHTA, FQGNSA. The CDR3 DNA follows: TGTGCCAGCAGCTTAGGTGGGACCGTAAGCAATCAGCCCCAGCATTTT. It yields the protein CASSLGGTVSNQPQHF.

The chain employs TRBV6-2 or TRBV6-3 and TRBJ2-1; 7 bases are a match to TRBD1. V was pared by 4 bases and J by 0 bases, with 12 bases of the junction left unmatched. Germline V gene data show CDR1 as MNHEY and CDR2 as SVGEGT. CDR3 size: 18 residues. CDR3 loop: CASSSFRDSQSSYNEQFF. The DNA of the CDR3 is TGTGCCAGCAGTTCCTTCCGGGACAGCCAAAGCTCCTACAATGAGCAGTTCTTC.

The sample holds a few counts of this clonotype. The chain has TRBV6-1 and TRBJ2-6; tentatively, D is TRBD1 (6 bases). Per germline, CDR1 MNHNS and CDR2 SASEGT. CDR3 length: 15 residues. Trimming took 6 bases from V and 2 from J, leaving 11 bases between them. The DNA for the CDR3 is TGTGCCAGCAGCCCCAGGGACACTGGGGCCAACGTCCTGACTTTC. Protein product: CASSPRDTGANVLTF.

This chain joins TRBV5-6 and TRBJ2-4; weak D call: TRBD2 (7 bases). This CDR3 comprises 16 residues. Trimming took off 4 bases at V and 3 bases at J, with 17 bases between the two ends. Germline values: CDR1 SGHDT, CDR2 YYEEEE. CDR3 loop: CASSRQGRGFKNIQYF. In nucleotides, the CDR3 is TGTGCCAGCAGCAGGCAGGGGAGGGGATTCAAAAACATTCAGTACTTC. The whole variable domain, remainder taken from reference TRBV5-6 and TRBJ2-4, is DAGVTQSPTHLIKTRGQQVTLRCSPKSGHDTVSWYQQALGQGPQFIFQYYEEEERQRGNFPDRFSGHQFPNYSSELNVNALLLGDSALYLCASSRQGRGFKNIQYFGAGTRLSVL.

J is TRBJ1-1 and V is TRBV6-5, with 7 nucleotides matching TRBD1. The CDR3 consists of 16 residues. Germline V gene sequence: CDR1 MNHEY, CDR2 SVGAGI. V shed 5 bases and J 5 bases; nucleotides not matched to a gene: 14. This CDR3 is CASSPRRAGGRTEAFF. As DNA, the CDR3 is TGTGCCAGCAGTCCACGGAGAGCAGGGGGGAGGACTGAAGCTTTCTTT.

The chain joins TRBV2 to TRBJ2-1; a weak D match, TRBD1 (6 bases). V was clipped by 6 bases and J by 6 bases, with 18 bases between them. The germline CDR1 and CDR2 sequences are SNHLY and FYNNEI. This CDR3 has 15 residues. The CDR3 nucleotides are TGTGCCAGCAGGCGTCCTAGTGGGGGCGGCAATGAGCAGTTCTTC. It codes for CASRRPSGGGNEQFF.

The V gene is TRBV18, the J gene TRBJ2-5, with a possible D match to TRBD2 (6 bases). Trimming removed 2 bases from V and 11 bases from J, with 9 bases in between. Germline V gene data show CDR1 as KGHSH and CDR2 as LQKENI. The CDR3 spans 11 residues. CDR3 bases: TGTGCCAGCTCACCAGGGGGGTATCAGTACTTC. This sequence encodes CASSPGGYQYF.

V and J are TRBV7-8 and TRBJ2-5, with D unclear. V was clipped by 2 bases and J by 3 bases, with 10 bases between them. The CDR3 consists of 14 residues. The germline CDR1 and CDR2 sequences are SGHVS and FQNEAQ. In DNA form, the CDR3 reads TGTGCCAGCAGCTTACGGCGAAGGGAAGAGACCCAGTACTTC. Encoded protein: CASSLRRREETQYF.

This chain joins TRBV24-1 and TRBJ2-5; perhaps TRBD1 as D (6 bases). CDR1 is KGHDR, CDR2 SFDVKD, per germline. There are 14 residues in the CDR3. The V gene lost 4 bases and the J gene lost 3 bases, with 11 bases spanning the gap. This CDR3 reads CATSEQGREETQYF. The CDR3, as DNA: TGTGCCACCAGTGAACAGGGACGAGAAGAGACCCAGTACTTC.

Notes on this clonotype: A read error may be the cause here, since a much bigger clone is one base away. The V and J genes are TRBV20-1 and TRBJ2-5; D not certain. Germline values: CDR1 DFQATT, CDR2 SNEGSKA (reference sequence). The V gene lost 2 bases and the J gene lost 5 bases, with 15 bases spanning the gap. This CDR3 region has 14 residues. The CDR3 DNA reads TGCAGTGCTAGACTTTGTGGCCCTCGGGAGACCCAGTACTTC. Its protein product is CSARLCGPRETQYF.

The CDR3 sequence: CSVYDNEQYF. The DNA for the CDR3 is TGCAGCGTTTACGATAACGAGCAGTACTTC. The V gene is TRBV29-1, the J gene TRBJ2-7, with D unclear. Looked up from germline, CDR1 is SQVTM and CDR2 is ANQGSEA. Trimming took 5 bases from V and 5 from J, leaving 7 bases between them. The CDR3 covers 10 residues.

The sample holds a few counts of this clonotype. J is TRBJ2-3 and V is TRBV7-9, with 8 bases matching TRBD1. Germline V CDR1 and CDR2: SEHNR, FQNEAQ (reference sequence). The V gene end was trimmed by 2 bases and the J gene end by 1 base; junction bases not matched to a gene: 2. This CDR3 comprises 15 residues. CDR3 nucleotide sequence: TGTGCCAGCAGCTTAACGGGACAGGGCACAGATACGCAGTATTTT. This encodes CASSLTGQGTDTQYF.

The CDR3 sequence is CASSPTGRRGTEAFF. CDR3 sequence (DNA): TGCGCCAGCAGCCCGACAGGCCGGCGGGGCACTGAAGCTTTCTTT. The chain recombines TRBV5-1 with TRBJ1-1; TRBD1 is a possible D gene (6 bases). The V end was cut by 4 bases, the J end by 4 bases, with 17 bases between. CDR3 length equals 15 residues. Germline-derived CDR1 and CDR2 are SGHRS and YFSETQ.

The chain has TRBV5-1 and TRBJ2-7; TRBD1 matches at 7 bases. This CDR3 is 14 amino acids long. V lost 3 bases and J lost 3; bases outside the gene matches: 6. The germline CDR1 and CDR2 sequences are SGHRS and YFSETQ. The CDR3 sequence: CASSYDRALYEQYF. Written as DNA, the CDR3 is TGCGCCAGCAGCTATGACAGGGCCCTCTACGAGCAGTACTTC.

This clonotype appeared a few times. CDR3 sequence reads: CASSERLASYEQYF. CDR3 DNA sequence: TGTGCCAGCAGTGAACGGCTAGCGAGTTACGAGCAGTACTTC. The V call is TRBV2, the J call TRBJ2-7; possible D gene TRBD2, 6 bases. Trimming shortened V by 2 bases and J by 4 bases, and 12 bases separated the two germline ends. The CDR3 runs 14 residues. Looked up from germline, CDR1 is SNHLY and CDR2 is FYNNEI.

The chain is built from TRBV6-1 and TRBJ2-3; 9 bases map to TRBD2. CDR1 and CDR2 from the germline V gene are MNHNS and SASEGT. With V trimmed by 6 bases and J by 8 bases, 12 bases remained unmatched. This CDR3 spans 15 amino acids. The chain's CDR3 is CASRTAGGPQSTQYF. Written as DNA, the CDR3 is TGTGCCAGCAGGACTGCGGGGGGGCCTCAGTCTACGCAGTATTTT.

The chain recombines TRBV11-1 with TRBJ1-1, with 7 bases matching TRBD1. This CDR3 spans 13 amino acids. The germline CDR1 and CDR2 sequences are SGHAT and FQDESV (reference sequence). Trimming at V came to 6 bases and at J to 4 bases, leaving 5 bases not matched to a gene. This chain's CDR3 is CASRVGTATEAFF. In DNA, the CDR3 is TGTGCCAGCAGAGTTGGGACAGCCACTGAAGCTTTCTTT.

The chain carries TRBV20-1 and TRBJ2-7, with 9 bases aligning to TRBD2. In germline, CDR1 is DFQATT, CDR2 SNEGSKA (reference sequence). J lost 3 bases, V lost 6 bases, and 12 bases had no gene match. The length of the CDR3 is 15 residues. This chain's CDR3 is CSASDRAGGNYEQYF. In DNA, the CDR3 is TGCAGTGCCTCGGATCGGGCGGGGGGGAACTACGAGCAGTACTTC.

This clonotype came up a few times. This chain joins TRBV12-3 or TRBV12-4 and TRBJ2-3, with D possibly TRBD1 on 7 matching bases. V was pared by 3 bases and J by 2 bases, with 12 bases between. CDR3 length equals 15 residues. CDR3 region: CASSFGGQFTDTQYF. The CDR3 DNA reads TGTGCCAGCAGTTTCGGGGGACAGTTCACAGATACGCAGTATTTT.

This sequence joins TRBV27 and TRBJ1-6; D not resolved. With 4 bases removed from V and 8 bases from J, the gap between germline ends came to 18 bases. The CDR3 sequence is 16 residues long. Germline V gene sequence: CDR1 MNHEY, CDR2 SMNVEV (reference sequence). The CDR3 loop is CASSWAYQSGHSPLHF. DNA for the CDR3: TGTGCCAGCAGTTGGGCCTACCAGTCTGGGCATTCACCCCTCCACTTT.

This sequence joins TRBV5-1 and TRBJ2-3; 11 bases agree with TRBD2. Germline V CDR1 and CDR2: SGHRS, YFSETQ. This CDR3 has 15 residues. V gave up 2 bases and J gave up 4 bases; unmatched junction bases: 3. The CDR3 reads CASSFGSGGADTQYF. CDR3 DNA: TGCGCCAGCAGCTTTGGTAGCGGGGGGGCAGATACGCAGTATTTT.

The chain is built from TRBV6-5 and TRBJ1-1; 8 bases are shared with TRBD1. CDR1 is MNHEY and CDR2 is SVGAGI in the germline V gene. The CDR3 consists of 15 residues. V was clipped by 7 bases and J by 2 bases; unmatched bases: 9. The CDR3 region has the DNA TGTGCCAGCAATCCACGGGACAGGCGAAACACTGAAGCTTTCTTT. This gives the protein CASNPRDRRNTEAFF.

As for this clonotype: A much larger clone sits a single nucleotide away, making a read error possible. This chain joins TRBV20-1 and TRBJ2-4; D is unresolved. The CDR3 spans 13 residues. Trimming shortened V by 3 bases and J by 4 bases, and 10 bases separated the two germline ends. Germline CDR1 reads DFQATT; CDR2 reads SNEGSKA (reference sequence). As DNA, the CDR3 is TGCAGTGCTAGGATGCCAGTTAAAAACATTCAGTACTTC. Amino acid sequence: CSARMPVKNIQYF.

The CDR3 nucleotides are TGCAGCGTTATAACCCGTATTTGGGGGGAAACGAACACCGGGGAGCTGTTTTTT. This gives the protein CSVITRIWGETNTGELFF. V is TRBV29-1 and J is TRBJ2-2; D is perhaps TRBD2 (6 bases). Germline V gives CDR1 SQVTM, CDR2 ANQGSEA. V shed 5 bases and J shed 0 bases, with 22 bases lying between them. The CDR3 runs 18 residues.